Only a few counts were recorded for the clone carrying this TCR beta chain. Its target is not known. J gave up 7 bases and V 1 base, and 8 bases lay outside the gene matches. The CDR3 has 16 residues. Germline loops: CDR1 SNHLY, CDR2 FYNNEI. These data belong to a study of T cell repertoires in cytomegalovirus infection. Study at large: The public TCR beta signatures pointed to both CMV infection and matching HLA type.

Overall study results and limits: HLA-C-restricted, CMV-specific TCR beta clonotypes were dominant ex vivo. Carriage of CMV together with the relevant HLA was identifiable through cumulative public TCR beta family frequency.

MiXCR, run by TCRdb on the reads, gives a single entry per CDR3 protein. Altogether around 100,000 distinct CDR3 sequences are present, around 22% being singletons, with the ten largest covering around 40%. Sequenced: CD8+ T cells from PBMCs. The rearrangement links TRBV2 to TRBJ2-2; 8 bases are a match to TRBD2. This TCR came from a human donor in good health (CMV status not recorded). Some clones in this sample may be carry-over from other donors' samples. CDR3 nucleotide sequence: TGTGCCAGCAGTGAAGGGGGACTAGGGTCCATCGGGGAGCTGTTTTTT. Translated, it gives CASSEGGLGSIGELFF.